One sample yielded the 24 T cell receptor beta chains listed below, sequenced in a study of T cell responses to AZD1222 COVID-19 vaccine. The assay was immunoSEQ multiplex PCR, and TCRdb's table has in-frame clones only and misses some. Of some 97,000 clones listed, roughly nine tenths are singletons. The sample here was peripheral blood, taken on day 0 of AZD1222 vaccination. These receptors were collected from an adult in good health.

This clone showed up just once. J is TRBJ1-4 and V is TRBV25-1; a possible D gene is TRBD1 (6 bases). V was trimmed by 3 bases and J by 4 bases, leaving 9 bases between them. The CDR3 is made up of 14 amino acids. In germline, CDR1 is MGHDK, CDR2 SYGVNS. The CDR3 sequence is CASSDDRNNEKLFF. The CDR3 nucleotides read TGTGCCAGCAGTGATGACAGGAATAATGAAAAACTGTTTTTT.

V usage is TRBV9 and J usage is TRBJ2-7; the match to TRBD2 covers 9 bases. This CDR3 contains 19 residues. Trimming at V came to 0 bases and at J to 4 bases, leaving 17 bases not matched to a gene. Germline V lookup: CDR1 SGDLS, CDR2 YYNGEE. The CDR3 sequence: CASSVGGRAEFSQSYEQYF. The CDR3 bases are TGTGCCAGCAGCGTAGGCGGGAGGGCCGAATTCTCGCAAAGTTACGAGCAGTACTTC.

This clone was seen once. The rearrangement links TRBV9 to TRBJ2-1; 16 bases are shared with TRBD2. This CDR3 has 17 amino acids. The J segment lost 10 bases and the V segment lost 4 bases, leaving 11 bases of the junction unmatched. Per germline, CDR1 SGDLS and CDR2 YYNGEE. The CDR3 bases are TGTGCCAGCAGCAAGGGACTAGCGGGAGGGTACTTCTGGGAGCAGTTCTTC. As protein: CASSKGLAGGYFWEQFF.

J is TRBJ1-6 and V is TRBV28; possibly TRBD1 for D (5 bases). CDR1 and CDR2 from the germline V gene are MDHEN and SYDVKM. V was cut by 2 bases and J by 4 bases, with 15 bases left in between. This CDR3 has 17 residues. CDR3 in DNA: TGTGCCAGCAGTTTAGTTTTACAGGCGACGTATAATTCACCCCTCCACTTT. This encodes CASSLVLQATYNSPLHF.

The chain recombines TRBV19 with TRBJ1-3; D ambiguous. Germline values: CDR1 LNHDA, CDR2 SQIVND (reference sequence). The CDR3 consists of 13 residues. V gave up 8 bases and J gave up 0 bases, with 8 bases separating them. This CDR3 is CASRISSGNTIYF. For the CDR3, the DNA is TGTGCCAGTCGGATATCCTCTGGAAACACCATATATTTT.

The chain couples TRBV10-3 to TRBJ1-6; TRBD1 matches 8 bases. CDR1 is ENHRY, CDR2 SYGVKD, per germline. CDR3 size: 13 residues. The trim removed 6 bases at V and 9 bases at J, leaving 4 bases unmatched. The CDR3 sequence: CAISTGGSSPLHF. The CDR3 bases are TGTGCCATCAGCACAGGGGGATCTTCACCCCTCCACTTT.

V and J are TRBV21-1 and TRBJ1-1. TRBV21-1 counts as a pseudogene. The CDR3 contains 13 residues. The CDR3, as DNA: TGTGCCAGCAGCAAAATCGGGGATTCTGAAGCTTTCTTT. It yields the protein CASSKIGDSEAFF.

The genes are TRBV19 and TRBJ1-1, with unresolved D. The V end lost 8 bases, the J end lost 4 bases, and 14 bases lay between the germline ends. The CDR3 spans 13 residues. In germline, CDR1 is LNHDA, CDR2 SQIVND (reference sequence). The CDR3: CASAFWVGTEAFF. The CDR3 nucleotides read TGTGCCAGTGCATTTTGGGTGGGCACTGAAGCTTTCTTT. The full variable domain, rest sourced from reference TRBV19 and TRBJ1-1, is DGGITQSPKYLFRKEGQNVTLSCEQNLNHDAMYWYRQDPGQGLRLIYYSQIVNDFQKGDIAEGYSVSREKKESFPLTVTSAQKNPTAFYLCASAFWVGTEAFFGQGTRLTVV.

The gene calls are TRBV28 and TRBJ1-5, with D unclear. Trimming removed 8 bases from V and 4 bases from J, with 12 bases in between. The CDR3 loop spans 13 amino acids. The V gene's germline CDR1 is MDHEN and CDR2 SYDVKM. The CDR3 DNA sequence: TGTGCCAGCGGTACCACAATAAATCAGCCCCAGCATTTT. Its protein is CASGTTINQPQHF.

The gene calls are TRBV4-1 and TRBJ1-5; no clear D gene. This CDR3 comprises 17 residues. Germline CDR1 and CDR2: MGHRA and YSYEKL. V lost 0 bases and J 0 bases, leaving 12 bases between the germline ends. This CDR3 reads CASSQEGNAYSNQPQHF. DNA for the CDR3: TGCGCCAGCAGCCAAGAAGGCAACGCATATAGCAATCAGCCCCAGCATTTT.

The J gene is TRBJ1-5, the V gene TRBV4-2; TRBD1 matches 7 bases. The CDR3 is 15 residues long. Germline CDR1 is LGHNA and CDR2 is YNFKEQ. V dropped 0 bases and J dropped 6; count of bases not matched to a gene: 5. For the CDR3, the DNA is TGTGCCAGCAGCCAAGATATCAGGGGGAGTCAGCCCCAGCATTTT. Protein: CASSQDIRGSQPQHF.

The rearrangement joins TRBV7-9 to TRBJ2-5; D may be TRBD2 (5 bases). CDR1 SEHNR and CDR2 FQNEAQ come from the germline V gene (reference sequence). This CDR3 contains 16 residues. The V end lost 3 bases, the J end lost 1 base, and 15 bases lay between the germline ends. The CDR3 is CASSFPRTGTQETQYF. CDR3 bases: TGTGCCAGCAGCTTCCCCAGGACTGGAACCCAAGAGACCCAGTACTTC. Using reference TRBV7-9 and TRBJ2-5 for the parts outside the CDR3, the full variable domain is DTGVSQNPRHKITKRGQNVTFRCDPISEHNRLYWYRQTLGQGPEFLTYFQNEAQLEKSRLLSDRFSAERPKGSFSTLEIQRTEQGDSAMYLCASSFPRTGTQETQYFGPGTRLLVL.

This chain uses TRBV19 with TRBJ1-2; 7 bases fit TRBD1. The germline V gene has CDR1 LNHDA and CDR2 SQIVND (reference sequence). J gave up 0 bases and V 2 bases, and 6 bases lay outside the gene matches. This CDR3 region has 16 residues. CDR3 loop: CASSIQGGPTNYGYTF. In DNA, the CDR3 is TGTGCCAGTAGTATACAGGGGGGCCCGACTAACTATGGCTACACCTTC.

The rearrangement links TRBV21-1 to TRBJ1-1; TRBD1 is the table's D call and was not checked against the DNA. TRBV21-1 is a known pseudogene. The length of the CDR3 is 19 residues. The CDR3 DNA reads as TGTGCCAGCAGCAAAACGCTGGCCGGGACAGGGGCCTTAAACACTGAAGCTTTCTTT. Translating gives CASSKTLAGTGALNTEAFF.

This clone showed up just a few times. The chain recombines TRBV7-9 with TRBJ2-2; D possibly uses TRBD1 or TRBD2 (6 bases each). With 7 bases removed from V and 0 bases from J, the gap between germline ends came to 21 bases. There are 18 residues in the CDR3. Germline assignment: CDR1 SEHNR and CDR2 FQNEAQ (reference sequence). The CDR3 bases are TGTGCCAGCAACCCGAAGGGGGAGGTCAGGTCGAACACCGGGGAGCTGTTTTTT. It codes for CASNPKGEVRSNTGELFF. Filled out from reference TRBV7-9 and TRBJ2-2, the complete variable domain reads DTGVSQNPRHKITKRGQNVTFRCDPISEHNRLYWYRQTLGQGPEFLTYFQNEAQLEKSRLLSDRFSAERPKGSFSTLEIQRTEQGDSAMYLCASNPKGEVRSNTGELFFGEGSRLTVL.

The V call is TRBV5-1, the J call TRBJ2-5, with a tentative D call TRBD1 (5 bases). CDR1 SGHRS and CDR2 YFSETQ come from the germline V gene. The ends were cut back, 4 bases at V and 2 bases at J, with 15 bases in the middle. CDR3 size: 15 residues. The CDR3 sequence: CASSTRMGHQETQYF. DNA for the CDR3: TGCGCCAGCAGCACCCGCATGGGGCATCAAGAGACCCAGTACTTC. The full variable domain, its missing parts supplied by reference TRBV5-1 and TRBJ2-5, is KAGVTQTPRYLIKTRGQQVTLSCSPISGHRSVSWYQQTPGQGLQFLFEYFSETQRNKGNFPGRFSGRQFSNSRSEMNVSTLELGDSALYLCASSTRMGHQETQYFGPGTRLLVL.

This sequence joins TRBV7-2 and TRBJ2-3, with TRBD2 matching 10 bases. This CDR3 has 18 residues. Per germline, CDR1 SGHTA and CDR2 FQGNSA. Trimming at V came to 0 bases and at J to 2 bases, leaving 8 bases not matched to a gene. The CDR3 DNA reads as TGTGCCAGCAGCTTAGCATGGGTCGGGACTAGCGACACAGATACGCAGTATTTT. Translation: CASSLAWVGTSDTDTQYF.

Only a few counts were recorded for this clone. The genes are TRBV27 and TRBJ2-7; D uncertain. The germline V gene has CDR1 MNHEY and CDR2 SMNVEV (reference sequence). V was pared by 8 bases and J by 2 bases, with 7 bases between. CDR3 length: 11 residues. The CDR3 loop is CASGLPYEQYF. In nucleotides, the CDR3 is TGTGCCAGCGGATTACCCTACGAGCAGTACTTC.

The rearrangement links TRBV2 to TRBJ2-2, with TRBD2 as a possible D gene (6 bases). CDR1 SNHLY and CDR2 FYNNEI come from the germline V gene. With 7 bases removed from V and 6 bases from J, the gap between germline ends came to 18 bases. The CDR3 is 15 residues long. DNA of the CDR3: TGTGCCAGCAAAGGGGAGGCGGGATGGGCCGGGGAGCTGTTTTTT. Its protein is CASKGEAGWAGELFF. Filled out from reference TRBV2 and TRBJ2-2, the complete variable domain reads EPEVTQTPSHQVTQMGQEVILRCVPISNHLYFYWYRQILGQKVEFLVSFYNNEISEKSEIFDDQFSVERPDGSNFTLKIRSTKLEDSAMYFCASKGEAGWAGELFFGEGSRLTVL.

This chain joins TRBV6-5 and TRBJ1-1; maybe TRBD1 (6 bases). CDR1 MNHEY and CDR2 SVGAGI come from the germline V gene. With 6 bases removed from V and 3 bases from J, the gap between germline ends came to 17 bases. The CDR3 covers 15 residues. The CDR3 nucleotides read TGTGCCAGCAGAAGGTGGGGGGGCGGTGACACTGAAGCTTTCTTT. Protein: CASRRWGGGDTEAFF.

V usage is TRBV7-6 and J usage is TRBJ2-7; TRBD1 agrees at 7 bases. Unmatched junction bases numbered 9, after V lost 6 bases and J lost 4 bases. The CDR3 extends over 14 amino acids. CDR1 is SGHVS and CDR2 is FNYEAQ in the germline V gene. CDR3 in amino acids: CASSYRDSQYEQYF. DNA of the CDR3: TGTGCCAGCAGTTATCGGGACAGTCAATACGAGCAGTACTTC.

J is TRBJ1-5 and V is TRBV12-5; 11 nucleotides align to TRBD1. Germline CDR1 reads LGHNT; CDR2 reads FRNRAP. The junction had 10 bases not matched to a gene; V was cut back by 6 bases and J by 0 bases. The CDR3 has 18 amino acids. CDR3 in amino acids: CASGGPGQGVLSNQPQHF. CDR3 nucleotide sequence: TGTGCTAGTGGAGGACCGGGACAGGGGGTCCTTAGCAATCAGCCCCAGCATTTT.

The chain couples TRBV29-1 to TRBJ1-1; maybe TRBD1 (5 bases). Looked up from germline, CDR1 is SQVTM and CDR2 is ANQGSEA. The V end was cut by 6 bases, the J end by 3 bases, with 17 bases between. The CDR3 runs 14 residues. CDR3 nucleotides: TGCAGCGTGCGGGCGCTGCGGGGGGACACTGAAGCTTTCTTT. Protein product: CSVRALRGDTEAFF.

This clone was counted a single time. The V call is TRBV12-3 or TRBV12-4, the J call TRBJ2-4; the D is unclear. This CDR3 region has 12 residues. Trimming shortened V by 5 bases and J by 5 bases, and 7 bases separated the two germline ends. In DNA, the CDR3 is TGTGCCAGCAGTGTTACAGAAAACATTCAGTACTTC. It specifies CASSVTENIQYF.